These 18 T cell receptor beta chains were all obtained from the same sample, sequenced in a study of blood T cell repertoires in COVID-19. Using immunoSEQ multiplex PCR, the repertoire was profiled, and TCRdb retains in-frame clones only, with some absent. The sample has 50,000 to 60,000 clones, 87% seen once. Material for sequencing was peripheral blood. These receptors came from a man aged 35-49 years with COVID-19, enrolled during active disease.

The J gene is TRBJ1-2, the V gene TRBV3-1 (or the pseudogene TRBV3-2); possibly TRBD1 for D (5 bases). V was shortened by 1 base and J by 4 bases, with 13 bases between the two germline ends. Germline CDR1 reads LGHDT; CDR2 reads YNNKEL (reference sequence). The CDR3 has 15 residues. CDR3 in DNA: TGTGCCAGCAGCCAAGTGGACACTTGGGCCTATGGCTACACCTTC. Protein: CASSQVDTWAYGYTF.

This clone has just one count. CDR3 in amino acids: CASSSLAGGYNEQFF. For the CDR3, the DNA is TGCGCCAGCAGCTCTCTAGCGGGAGGTTACAATGAGCAGTTCTTC. This chain joins TRBV5-1 and TRBJ2-1; 11 nucleotides agree with TRBD2. This CDR3 has 15 residues. Germline V gene data show CDR1 as SGHRS and CDR2 as YFSETQ. V shed 3 bases and J 4 bases; nucleotides not matched to a gene: 3.

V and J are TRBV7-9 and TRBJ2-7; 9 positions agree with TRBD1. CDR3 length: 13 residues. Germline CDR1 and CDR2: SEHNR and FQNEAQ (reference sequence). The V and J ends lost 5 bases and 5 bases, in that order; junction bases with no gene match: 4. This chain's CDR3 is CASSQDRGDEQYF. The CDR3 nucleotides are TGTGCCAGCAGCCAGGACAGGGGCGACGAGCAGTACTTC.

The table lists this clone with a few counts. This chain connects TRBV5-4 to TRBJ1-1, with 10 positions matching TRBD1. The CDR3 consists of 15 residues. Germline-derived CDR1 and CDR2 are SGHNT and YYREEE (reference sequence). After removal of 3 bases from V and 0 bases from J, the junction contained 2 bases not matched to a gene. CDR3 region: CASSWGTGVNTEAFF. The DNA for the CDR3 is TGTGCCAGCAGCTGGGGGACAGGGGTGAACACTGAAGCTTTCTTT.

The CDR3 reads CAICPGLKTGETQYF. The CDR3 coding sequence is TGTGCCATCTGCCCGGGACTCAAAACGGGGGAGACCCAGTACTTC. The J gene is TRBJ2-5, the V gene TRBV6-5; tentative D call: TRBD2 (6 bases). Germline V gives CDR1 MNHEY, CDR2 SVGAGI. V lost 10 bases to trimming and J lost 5 bases, with 23 bases between them. The CDR3 is 15 amino acids.

DNA of the CDR3: TGCGCCAGCAGCCTAACGGACAGGGGTGGCTACACCTTC. This encodes CASSLTDRGGYTF. The chain has TRBV5-1 and TRBJ1-2, with TRBD1 identical over 9 bases. The CDR3 sequence is 13 residues long. The germline V gene has CDR1 SGHRS and CDR2 YFSETQ. V lost 4 bases and J lost 7; bases outside the gene matches: 5.

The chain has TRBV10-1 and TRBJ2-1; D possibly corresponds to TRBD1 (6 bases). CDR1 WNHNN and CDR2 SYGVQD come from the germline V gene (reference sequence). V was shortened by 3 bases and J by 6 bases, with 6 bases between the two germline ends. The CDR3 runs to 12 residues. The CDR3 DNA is TGCGCCAGCAGTGAAGGGGGCAATGAGCAGTTCTTC. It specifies CASSEGGNEQFF.

The CDR3 region is CASSPGFPLAKNIQYF. CDR3 bases: TGTGCCAGCTCACCGGGCTTTCCTTTAGCCAAAAACATTCAGTACTTC. J is TRBJ2-4 and V is TRBV18, with D hard to call. The CDR3 runs to 16 residues. V lost 3 bases to trimming and J lost 0 bases, with 12 bases between them. Germline-derived CDR1 and CDR2 are KGHSH and LQKENI.

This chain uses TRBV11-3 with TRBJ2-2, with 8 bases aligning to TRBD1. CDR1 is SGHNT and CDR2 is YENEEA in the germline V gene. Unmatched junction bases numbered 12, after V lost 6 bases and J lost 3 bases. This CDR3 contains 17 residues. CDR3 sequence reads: CASSPVMRTGHTGELFF. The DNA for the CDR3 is TGTGCCAGCAGTCCCGTTATGCGGACAGGGCACACCGGGGAGCTGTTTTTT.

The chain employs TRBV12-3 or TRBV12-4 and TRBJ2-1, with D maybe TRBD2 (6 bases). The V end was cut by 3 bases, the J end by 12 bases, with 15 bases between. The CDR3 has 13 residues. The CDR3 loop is CASSLPPSAGQFF. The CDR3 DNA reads TGTGCCAGCAGTTTGCCCCCTAGCGCCGGGCAGTTCTTC.

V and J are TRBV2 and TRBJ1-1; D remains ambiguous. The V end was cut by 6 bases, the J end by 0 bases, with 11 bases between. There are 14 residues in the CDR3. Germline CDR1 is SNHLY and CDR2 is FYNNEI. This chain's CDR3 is CASSPFTVNTEAFF. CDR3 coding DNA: TGTGCCAGCAGCCCTTTTACGGTGAACACTGAAGCTTTCTTT.

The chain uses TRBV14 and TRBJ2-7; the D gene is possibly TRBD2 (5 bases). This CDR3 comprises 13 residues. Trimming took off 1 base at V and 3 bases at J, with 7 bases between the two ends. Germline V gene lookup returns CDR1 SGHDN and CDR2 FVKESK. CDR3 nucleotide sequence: TGTGCCAGCAGCCAAGTCCGGGGCTACGAGCAGTACTTC. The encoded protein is CASSQVRGYEQYF.

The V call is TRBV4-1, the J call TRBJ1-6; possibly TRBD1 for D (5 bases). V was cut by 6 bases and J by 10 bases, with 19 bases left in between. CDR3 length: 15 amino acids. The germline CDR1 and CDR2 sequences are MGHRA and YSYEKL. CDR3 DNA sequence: TGCGCCAGCAGGACAAGGAACGGGGGTGGCTCACCCCTCCACTTT. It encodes CASRTRNGGGSPLHF.

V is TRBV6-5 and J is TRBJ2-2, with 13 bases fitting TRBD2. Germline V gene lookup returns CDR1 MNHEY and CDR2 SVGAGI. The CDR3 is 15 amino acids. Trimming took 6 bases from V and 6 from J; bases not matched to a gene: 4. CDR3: CASSSGLAGPGELFF. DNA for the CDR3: TGTGCCAGCAGCTCGGGACTAGCGGGGCCCGGGGAGCTGTTTTTT.

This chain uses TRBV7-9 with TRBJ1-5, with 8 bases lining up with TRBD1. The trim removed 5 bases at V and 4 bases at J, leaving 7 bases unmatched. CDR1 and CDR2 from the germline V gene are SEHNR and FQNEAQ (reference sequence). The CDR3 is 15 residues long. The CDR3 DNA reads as TGTGCCAGCAGCAGTACAGGGGGATCAAATCAGCCCCAGCATTTT. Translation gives CASSSTGGSNQPQHF.

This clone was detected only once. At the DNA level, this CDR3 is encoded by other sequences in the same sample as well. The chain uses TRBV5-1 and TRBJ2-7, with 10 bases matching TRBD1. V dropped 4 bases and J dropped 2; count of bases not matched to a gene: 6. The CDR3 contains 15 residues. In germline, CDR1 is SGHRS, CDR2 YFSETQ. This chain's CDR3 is CASSPGGTGAYEQYF. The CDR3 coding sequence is TGCGCCAGCAGCCCTGGCGGGACAGGGGCCTACGAGCAGTACTTC.

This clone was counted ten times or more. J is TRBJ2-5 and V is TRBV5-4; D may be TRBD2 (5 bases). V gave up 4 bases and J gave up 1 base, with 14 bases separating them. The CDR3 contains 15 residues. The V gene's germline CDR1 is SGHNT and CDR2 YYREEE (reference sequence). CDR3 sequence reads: CASSIQRETQETQYF. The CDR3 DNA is TGTGCCAGCAGCATTCAGAGGGAAACCCAAGAGACCCAGTACTTC. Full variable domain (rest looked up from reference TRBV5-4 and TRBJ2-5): ETGVTQSPTHLIKTRGQQVTLRCSSQSGHNTVSWYQQALGQGPQFIFQYYREEENGRGNFPPRFSGLQFPNYSSELNVNALELDDSALYLCASSIQRETQETQYFGPGTRLLVL.

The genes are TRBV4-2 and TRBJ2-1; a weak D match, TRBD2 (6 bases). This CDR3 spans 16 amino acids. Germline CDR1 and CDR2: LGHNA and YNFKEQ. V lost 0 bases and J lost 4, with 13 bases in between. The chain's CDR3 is CASSQDPGLPYNEQFF. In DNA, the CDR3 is TGTGCCAGCAGCCAAGATCCCGGACTACCTTACAATGAGCAGTTCTTC.